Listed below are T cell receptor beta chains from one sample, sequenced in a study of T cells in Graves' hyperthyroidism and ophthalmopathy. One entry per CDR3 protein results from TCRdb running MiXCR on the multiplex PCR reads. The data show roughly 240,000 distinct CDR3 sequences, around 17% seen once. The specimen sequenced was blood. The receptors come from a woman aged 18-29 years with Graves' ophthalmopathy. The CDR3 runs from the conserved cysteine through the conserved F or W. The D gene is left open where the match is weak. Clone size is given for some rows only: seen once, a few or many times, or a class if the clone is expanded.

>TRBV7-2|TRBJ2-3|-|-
TGTGCCAGCAGTTTGTTGGGGGGGGCCCCCGATACGCAGTATTTT
CASSLLGGAPDTQYF
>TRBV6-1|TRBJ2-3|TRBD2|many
TGTGCCAGCAGTATAGCGGGGGGGTCTCTCACAGATACGCAGTATTTT
CASSIAGGSLTDTQYF
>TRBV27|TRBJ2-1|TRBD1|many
TGTGCCAGCCGGACAGGGTACTACAATGAGCAGTTCTTC
CASRTGYYNEQFF
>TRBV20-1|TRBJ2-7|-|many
TGCAGTGCTAGGAGGGGTTACGAGCAGTACTTC
CSARRGYEQYF
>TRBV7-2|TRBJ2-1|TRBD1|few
TGTGCCAGCAGCTGGGACAGGGGTTACAATGAGCAGTTCTTC
CASSWDRGYNEQFF
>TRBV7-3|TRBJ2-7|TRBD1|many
TGTGCCAGCAGCTCCCGGACAGGGGACCTCTACGAGCAGTACTTC
CASSSRTGDLYEQYF
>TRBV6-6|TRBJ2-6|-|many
TGTGCCAGCAGTTACGAGACAGGTGCCGCCGGGGCCAACGTCCTGACTTTC
CASSYETGAAGANVLTF
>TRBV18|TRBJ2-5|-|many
TGTGCCAGCTCACCGGGGGAGACCCAGTACTTC
CASSPGETQYF
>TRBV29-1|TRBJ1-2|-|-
TGCAGCGTTGTCCCAAGGGCCGGGGCAGATGGCTACACCTTC
CSVVPRAGADGYTF
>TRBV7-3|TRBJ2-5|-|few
TGTGCCAGCAGCTTATCGGACGGGGAAGAGACCCAGTACTTC
CASSLSDGEETQYF
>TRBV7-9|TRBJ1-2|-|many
TGTGCCAGCGGCCCGGGGCTGAGTGGCTACACCTTC
CASGPGLSGYTF
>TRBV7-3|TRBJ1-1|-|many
TGTGCCAGCAGGCGGGACCCCGGGGACACTGAAGCTTTCTTT
CASRRDPGDTEAFF
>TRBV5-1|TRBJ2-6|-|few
TGCGCCAGCAGCTTGGGTAGGGCTGGGGCCAACGTCCTGACTTTC
CASSLGRAGANVLTF
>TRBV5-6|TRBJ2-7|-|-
TGTGCCAGCAGCGCCTCAAACTACGAGCAGTACTTC
CASSASNYEQYF
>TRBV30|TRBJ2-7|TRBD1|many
TGTGCCTGGAGTCCCTCGATGGCCGAGGGGACAGGGTTCCACGAGCAGTACTTC
CAWSPSMAEGTGFHEQYF
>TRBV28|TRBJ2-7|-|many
TGTGCCAGCAGTTTAAATTACGAGCAGTACTTC
CASSLNYEQYF
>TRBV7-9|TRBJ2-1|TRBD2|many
TGTGCCAGCAGCTCCCAGCGGGGGGCCAATGAGCAGTTCTTC
CASSSQRGANEQFF
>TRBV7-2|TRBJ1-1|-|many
TGTGCCAGCAGCAAGCAGGGTTCGATGGTGAACACTGAAGCTTTCTTT
CASSKQGSMVNTEAFF
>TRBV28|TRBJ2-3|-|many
TGTGCCAGCAGTTTGCCAGGGCCAGATACGCAGTATTTT
CASSLPGPDTQYF
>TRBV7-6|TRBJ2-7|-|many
TGTGCCAGCAGCCCTACAGGCCGCGCGTACGAGCAGTACTTC
CASSPTGRAYEQYF
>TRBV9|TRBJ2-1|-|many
TGTGCCAGCAGCGTATGGGGTGGGGCCTACAATGAGCAGTTCTTC
CASSVWGGAYNEQFF
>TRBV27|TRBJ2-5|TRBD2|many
TGTGCCAGCAGTTTATTCTCTAGCGGGGGAGGTGAGACCCAGTACTTC
CASSLFSSGGGETQYF